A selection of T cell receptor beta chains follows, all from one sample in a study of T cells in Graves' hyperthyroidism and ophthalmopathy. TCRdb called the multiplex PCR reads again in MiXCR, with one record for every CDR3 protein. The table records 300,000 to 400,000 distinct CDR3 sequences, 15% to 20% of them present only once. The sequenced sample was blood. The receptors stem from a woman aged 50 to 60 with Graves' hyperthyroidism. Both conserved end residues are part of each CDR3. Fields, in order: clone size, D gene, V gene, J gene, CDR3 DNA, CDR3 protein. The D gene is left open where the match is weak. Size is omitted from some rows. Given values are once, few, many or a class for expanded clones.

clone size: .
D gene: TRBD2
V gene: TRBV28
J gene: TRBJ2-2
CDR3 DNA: TGTGCCAGCAGTCACTTAGCGGGAGACGGCACCGGGGAGCTGTTTTTT
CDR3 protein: CASSHLAGDGTGELFF

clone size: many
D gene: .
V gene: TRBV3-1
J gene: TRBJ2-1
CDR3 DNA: TGTGCCAGCAGCCCCGAGTGGGGCCCCTCCTACAATGAGCAGTTCTTC
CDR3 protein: CASSPEWGPSYNEQFF

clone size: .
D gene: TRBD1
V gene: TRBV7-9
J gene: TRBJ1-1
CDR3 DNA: TGTGCCAGCAGCTTGGGACAGGGGGCGGATCGAGCTTTCTTT
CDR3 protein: CASSLGQGADRAFF

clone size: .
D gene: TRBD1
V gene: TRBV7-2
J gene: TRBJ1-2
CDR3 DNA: TGTGCCAGCAGCGGCAGGACAGGGGGCGGCTATGGCTACACCTTC
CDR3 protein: CASSGRTGGGYGYTF

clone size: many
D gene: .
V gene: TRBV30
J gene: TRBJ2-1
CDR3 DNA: TGTGCCTGGAGTGGAGGGGTTATGAGTAGGAATGAGCAGTTCTTC
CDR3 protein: CAWSGGVMSRNEQFF

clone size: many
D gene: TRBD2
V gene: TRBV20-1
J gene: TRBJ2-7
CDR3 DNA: TGCAGTACCCCGGGACTAGCGGGAGGGGCTGCCTACGAGCAGTACTTC
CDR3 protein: CSTPGLAGGAAYEQYF

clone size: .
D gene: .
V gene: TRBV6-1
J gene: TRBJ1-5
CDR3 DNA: TGTGCCAGCAGTGGTATTGACTTCAATCAGCCCCAGCATTTT
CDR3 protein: CASSGIDFNQPQHF

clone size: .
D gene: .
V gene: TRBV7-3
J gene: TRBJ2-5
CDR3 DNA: TGTGCCCGGAAAGGGACCCAGTACTTC
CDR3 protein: CARKGTQYF

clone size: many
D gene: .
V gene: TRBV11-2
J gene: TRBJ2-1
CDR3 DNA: TGTGCCAGCAGCTCCCTGGGGGATGAGCAGTTCTTC
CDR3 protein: CASSSLGDEQFF

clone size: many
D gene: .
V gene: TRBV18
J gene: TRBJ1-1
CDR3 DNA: TGTGCCAGCTCACCTCGCGATACGAACACTGAAGCTTTCTTT
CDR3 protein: CASSPRDTNTEAFF

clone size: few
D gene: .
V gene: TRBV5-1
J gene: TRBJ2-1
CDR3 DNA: TGCGCCAGCAGCCTCGCCCCTTTAGGGGGGCTTGGAAACAATGAGCAGTTCTTC
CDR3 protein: CASSLAPLGGLGNNEQFF

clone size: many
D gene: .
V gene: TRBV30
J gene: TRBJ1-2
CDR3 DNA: TGTGCCTGGAGTGTTCAGGGTGCTAACTATGGCTACACCTTC
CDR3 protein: CAWSVQGANYGYTF

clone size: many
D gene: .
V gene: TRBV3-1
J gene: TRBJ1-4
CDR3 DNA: TGTGCCAGCAGCCAAGGACGACCGAATGAAAAACTGTTTTTT
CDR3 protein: CASSQGRPNEKLFF

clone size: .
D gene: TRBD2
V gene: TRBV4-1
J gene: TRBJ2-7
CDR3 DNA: TGCGCCAGCAGCCAAGGACTAGCGGGAGGTCTCTACGAGCAGTACTTC
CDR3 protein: CASSQGLAGGLYEQYF

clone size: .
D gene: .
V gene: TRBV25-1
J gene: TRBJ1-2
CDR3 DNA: TGTGCCAGCAGTGAGAGTCAAGGGATTACTGGCTACACCTTC
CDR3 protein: CASSESQGITGYTF

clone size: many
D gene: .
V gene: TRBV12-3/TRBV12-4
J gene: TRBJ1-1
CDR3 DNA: TGTGCCAGTCAGTTTACACAGGGTATGACTGAAGCTTTCTTT
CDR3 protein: CASQFTQGMTEAFF

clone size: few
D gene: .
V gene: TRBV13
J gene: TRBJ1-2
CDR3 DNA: TGTGCCAGCACCCCACGGGATTTCAGCTATGGCTACACCTTC
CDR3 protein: CASTPRDFSYGYTF

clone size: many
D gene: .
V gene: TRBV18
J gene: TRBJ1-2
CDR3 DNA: TGTGCCAGCTCACCACCGACGGGAGGGGGCTATGGCTACACCTTC
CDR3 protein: CASSPPTGGGYGYTF

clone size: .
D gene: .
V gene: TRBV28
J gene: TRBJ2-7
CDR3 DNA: TGTGCCAGCAGTTTCCCTGGGGGACCTCCCTACGAGCAGTACTTC
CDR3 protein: CASSFPGGPPYEQYF

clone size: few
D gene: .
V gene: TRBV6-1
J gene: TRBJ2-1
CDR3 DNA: TGTGCCAGCAGTGAATCTCTAAACAATGAGCAGTTCTTC
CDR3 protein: CASSESLNNEQFF

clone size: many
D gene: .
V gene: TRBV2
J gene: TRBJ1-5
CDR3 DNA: TGTGCCAGCAGTGATCAGGGTGCGAATCAGCCCCAGCATTTT
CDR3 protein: CASSDQGANQPQHF

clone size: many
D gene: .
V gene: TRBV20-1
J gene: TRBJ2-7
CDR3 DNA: TGCAGTGCTAGAGAGGATGAGGCTGAGTCTCGAAACGAGCAGTACTTC
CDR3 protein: CSAREDEAESRNEQYF

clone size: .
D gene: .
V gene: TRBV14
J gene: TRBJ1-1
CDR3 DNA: TGTGCCAGCAGCCCCGAGGAGGGGCAATCCACTGAAGCTTTCTTT
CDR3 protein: CASSPEEGQSTEAFF